The sequence of this T cell receptor beta chain was determined in a study of persistence of HIV-infected CD4 T cells. A remark on this clone: Its specificity is unknown.

Cells were stimulated with CMV-infected fibroblast lysates at 10 ug/mL. CD40L/CD69 double-negative CD45RO-high memory CD4+ T cells were collected. Adults with HIV-1 started suppressive ART while chronically infected. Inclusion required CMV-positive serology and CD4+ counts above 400 cells/uL. Anti-CD28/CD49d costimulation, CD40-blocking antibody and enfuvirtide were given to CD8-depleted PBMCs for roughly 19 hours. This was the immunoSEQ version 4 assay in survey mode. Method: immunoSEQ multiplex PCR; TCRdb's copy keeps in-frame clones and lacks some. The sample consists of 35,000 to 40,000 clones, approximately 80% of them appearing once. CDR1 and CDR2 from the germline V gene are SGHRS and YFSETQ. J lost 3 bases, V lost 4 bases, and 8 bases had no gene match. This CDR3 has 16 amino acids.

The chain is built from TRBV5-1 and TRBJ2-3; TRBD1 agrees at 10 bases. The TCR comes from an adult man with HIV who was CMV-seropositive. The sample in question was CD4+ T cells sorted from PBMCs after approximately 19-hour stimulation, obtained from a patient who received antiretroviral therapy. The CDR3 protein is CASSPMTGGFTDTQYF. CDR3 in DNA: TGCGCCAGCAGCCCCATGACAGGGGGCTTTACAGATACGCAGTATTTT.